This T cell receptor (beta chain) originates from a study of spatial heterogeneity in lung cancer. About the study: Fewer alpha-chain than beta-chain sequences were consistently detected. Overall study results and limits: Resection blood, more than follow-up blood, showed ubiquitous expanded tumor TCRs.

The presence of a unique molecular identifier marked each TCR cDNA molecule. TCRdb itself ran the 5' RACE reads through MiXCR, one entry per CDR3 protein. In the table there are thousands of distinct CDR3 sequences, less than 5% of which are singletons. This clonotype was seen repeatedly, ten times or more. Its antigen is unidentified. This beta chain lies outside the target of a library built for alpha chains; its clone size means little. Germline V gene sequence: CDR1 SQVTM, CDR2 ANQGSEA. This CDR3 is 15 amino acids long. After removal of 8 bases from V and 5 bases from J, the junction contained 16 bases not matched to a gene. Time point denoted: sample taken at primary tumor resection. Unsorted whole RNA of tumor, nontumor lung or frozen PBMC was sequenced. Donation came from approximately 69 patients with untreated early-stage non-small cell lung cancer.

Sequenced here: PBMCs, sampled at surgery. This sequence was found in a male donor with early-stage non-small cell lung cancer. The J gene is TRBJ2-5, the V gene TRBV29-1; 8 bases are shared with TRBD2. CDR3 bases: TGCAGCCCACAAACGACGGGGGGGATTTTTGAGACCCAGTACTTC. Protein sequence: CSPQTTGGIFETQYF.